This TCR beta chain emerged from a study of blood T cells in healthy people across ages. The germline gives CDR1 DFQATT, CDR2 SNEGSKA (reference sequence). The ends were cut back, 3 bases at V and 4 bases at J, with 15 bases in the middle. This CDR3 has 14 amino acids. Whole-study results and caveats: Per million T cells, the diversity of TCR beta decreased roughly linearly as age advanced.

This clonotype was seen a few times. The antigen is undetermined. The study recruited healthy Caucasian donors from Russia who were aged about 6 to 95. The authors ran a second PCR of roughly 6 to 12 cycles using a sample-barcoded 5' primer and a J-beta primer mix. TCRdb redid the calling of the 5' RACE reads with MiXCR, one entry per CDR3 protein. The table includes hundreds of thousands of distinct CDR3 sequences, roughly 50% detected once. This TCR derives from a woman aged 60 to 75 in good health. V and J are TRBV20-1 and TRBJ2-5; maybe TRBD2 (6 bases). Sequencing was carried out using blood. CDR3 sequence: CSASKTSGGETQYF. DNA for the CDR3: TGCAGTGCTAGCAAGACTAGTGGCGGAGAGACCCAGTACTTC.